A single TCR beta chain is shown here with its context. Authors' processing steps: Counts of nucleated cells, estimated from reference gene primer amplification, were obtained. The assay was immunoSEQ multiplex PCR, and TCRdb's table has in-frame clones only and misses some. Clone size and the V and J calls come from that table; the DNA yielded D and trimming. This table holds roughly 200,000 clones, about 76% found once. The sample belongs to a study of blood T cell repertoires in COVID-19. Overall study context: From the United States, Italy and Spain came samples of acute and convalescent COVID-19. From T cells, B-cell-depleted T cells, or PBMCs came the material, which was cDNA or gDNA.

The V gene's germline CDR1 is SGHDN and CDR2 FVKESK. The V end lost 5 bases, the J end lost 7 bases, and 17 bases lay between the germline ends. This CDR3 contains 14 residues. Source material: peripheral blood. The sequence derives from a woman aged 50 to 60 with active or convalescent COVID-19. V is TRBV14 and J is TRBJ1-1; D may be TRBD1 (6 bases). The CDR3 region is CASSYFRGHSEAFF. CDR3 nucleotides: TGTGCCAGCAGCTATTTCAGGGGACACAGTGAAGCTTTCTTT.